These 15 T cell receptor beta chains originate from one sample sequenced in a study of T cell responses to AZD1222 COVID-19 vaccine (dated by TCRdb to 2020 to 2023). The sample's time point label, in plain terms: about 28 days (+/-7) after the second vaccine dose. Libraries were built with the immunoSEQ multiplex PCR assay. TCRdb obtained this table from immuneACCESS and retained in-frame rearrangements with V and J assigned. These tables miss some clones; where compared with another copy, unresolved V genes account for less than half of the shortfall, and the remainder is unexplained. The sample table records approximately 81,000 clones; around 82% of these occur just once. In total, the top ten clones hold under 1.5% of the sample. The sample was peripheral blood, taken 28 days after the second AZD1222 dose. The receptors come from an adult who received the AZD1222 COVID-19 vaccine.

The chain has TRBV28 and TRBJ2-7, with D perhaps matching TRBD1 or TRBD2 (6 bases each). Per germline, CDR1 MDHEN and CDR2 SYDVKM. The CDR3 is made up of 12 amino acids. Between the trimmed V and J ends, which lost 6 bases and 7 bases, there was a span of 13 bases. The CDR3 here is CASSTQGREQYF. CDR3 DNA: TGTGCCAGCAGCACCCAGGGGAGGGAGCAGTACTTC.

CDR3 loop: CASSLSIGVNTEAFF. DNA for the CDR3: TGTGCCAGCAGTTTGTCTATCGGGGTGAACACTGAAGCTTTCTTT. The chain employs TRBV27 and TRBJ1-1, with unresolved D. The CDR3 runs to 15 residues. Trimming left V 3 bases short and J 0 bases short, with 11 bases between. Germline values: CDR1 MNHEY, CDR2 SMNVEV (reference sequence).

V usage is TRBV29-1 and J usage is TRBJ2-7; 9 bases line up with TRBD1. J lost 2 bases, V lost 5 bases, and 4 bases had no gene match. This CDR3 region has 13 residues. Germline V gives CDR1 SQVTM, CDR2 ANQGSEA. CDR3 loop: CSVMDRGTYEQYF. The CDR3 coding sequence is TGCAGCGTTATGGACAGGGGCACCTACGAGCAGTACTTC.

This clone was counted a few times. The chain links TRBV4-1 to TRBJ2-3; possible D gene TRBD1, 6 bases. Germline CDR1 and CDR2: MGHRA and YSYEKL. V lost 0 bases and J 8 bases, leaving 9 bases between the germline ends. The CDR3 loop spans 13 amino acids. CDR3 amino acids: CASSQDLGGTQYF. The CDR3 DNA reads TGCGCCAGCAGCCAAGATCTAGGGGGTACGCAGTATTTT.

This chain uses TRBV14 with TRBJ2-1; perhaps TRBD2 as D (5 bases). Germline V CDR1 and CDR2: SGHDN, FVKESK. CDR3 size: 14 residues. V was trimmed by 4 bases and J by 4 bases, leaving 11 bases between them. CDR3 amino acids: CASSLLGRYNEQFF. The CDR3 nucleotides are TGTGCCAGCAGCCTACTAGGGAGATACAATGAGCAGTTCTTC. Full variable domain (remainder filled in from reference TRBV14 and TRBJ2-1): EAGVTQFPSHSVIEKGQTVTLRCDPISGHDNLYWYRRVMGKEIKFLLHFVKESKQDESGMPNNRFLAERTGGTYSTLKVQPAELEDSGVYFCASSLLGRYNEQFFGPGTRLTVL.

The chain joins TRBV6-5 to TRBJ2-7, with D possibly matching TRBD1 (6 bases). Between the trimmed V and J ends, which lost 6 bases and 2 bases, there was a span of 11 bases. Germline CDR1 reads MNHEY; CDR2 reads SVGAGI. The CDR3 consists of 13 residues. The CDR3 DNA reads as TGTGCCAGCAGCTGGACAGCCACCTACGAGCAGTACTTC. Amino acid sequence: CASSWTATYEQYF.

This chain links TRBV7-2 with TRBJ2-3; possible D gene TRBD2, 6 bases. V was pared by 1 base and J by 1 base, with 15 bases between. The CDR3 consists of 17 residues. Germline CDR1 reads SGHTA; CDR2 reads FQGNSA. This CDR3 reads CASSLVERVFRTDTQYF. CDR3 DNA: TGTGCCAGCAGCTTAGTGGAGCGGGTTTTCCGCACAGATACGCAGTATTTT.

The V gene is TRBV28, the J gene TRBJ1-2; TRBD1 aligns across 8 bases. V was clipped by 4 bases and J by 5 bases; unmatched bases: 6. Germline V gene sequence: CDR1 MDHEN, CDR2 SYDVKM. The CDR3 contains 14 residues. CDR3 nucleotides: TGTGCCAGCAGTTATCTGGACAGGGAGTATGGCTACACCTTC. Its translation: CASSYLDREYGYTF.

This clone was counted a few times. The chain combines TRBV6-2 or TRBV6-3 with TRBJ1-1, with D unresolved. The CDR3 sequence is 15 residues long. V gave up 5 bases and J gave up 2 bases, with 15 bases separating them. The germline CDR1 and CDR2 sequences are MNHEY and SVGEGT. This CDR3 is CASSPLDNRNTEAFF. CDR3 coding DNA: TGTGCCAGCAGTCCCCTCGACAATCGAAACACTGAAGCTTTCTTT.

This clone showed up just once. The chain carries TRBV4-1 and TRBJ1-5; 8 positions match TRBD1. The CDR3 runs to 15 residues. Germline V CDR1 and CDR2: MGHRA, YSYEKL. Trimming took 5 bases from V and 6 from J; bases not matched to a gene: 9. The CDR3 DNA reads TGCGCCAGCAGCACGCGGACAGGGCGGGTTCAGCCCCAGCATTTT. Protein product: CASSTRTGRVQPQHF.

This chain links TRBV2 with TRBJ2-7; a possible D gene is TRBD2 (6 bases). CDR1 is SNHLY, CDR2 FYNNEI, per germline. CDR3 length: 17 residues. V was cut by 1 base and J by 4 bases, with 20 bases left in between. The CDR3 bases are TGTGCCAGCAGTGAAGGGGGCTACCAGGGCGCGGGGTACGAGCAGTACTTC. The encoded protein is CASSEGGYQGAGYEQYF.

The V and J genes are TRBV18 and TRBJ1-2; TRBD1 agrees at 9 bases. CDR3 length: 14 residues. V lost 5 bases to trimming and J lost 3 bases; unmatched junction nucleotides: 4. Per the germline V gene, CDR1 is KGHSH and CDR2 is LQKENI. The CDR3 region is CASSYRGQDYGYTF. As DNA, the CDR3 is TGTGCCAGCTCATACAGGGGGCAGGACTATGGCTACACCTTC.

This sequence joins TRBV9 and TRBJ2-1; 8 nucleotides line up with TRBD1. CDR3 size: 14 residues. The V gene's germline CDR1 is SGDLS and CDR2 YYNGEE. The junction had 4 bases not matched to a gene; V was cut back by 4 bases and J by 4 bases. CDR3 coding DNA: TGTGCCAGCAGCCCGGGACAGGATTACAATGAGCAGTTCTTC. This gives the protein CASSPGQDYNEQFF.

This sequence joins TRBV6-5 and TRBJ1-1; D is unclear. V shed 2 bases and J shed 1 base, with 14 bases lying between them. Per germline, CDR1 MNHEY and CDR2 SVGAGI. The CDR3 contains 16 residues. The CDR3 reads CASSYEAAFTNTEAFF. The CDR3 DNA reads TGTGCCAGCAGTTACGAGGCAGCATTTACGAACACTGAAGCTTTCTTT.

This clone is a singleton in its sample. The J gene is TRBJ1-2, the V gene TRBV5-6, with D maybe TRBD1 (6 bases). In germline, CDR1 is SGHDT, CDR2 YYEEEE. The CDR3 is 15 residues long. The V end lost 4 bases, the J end lost 4 bases, and 17 bases lay between the germline ends. The CDR3 spells CASSIPTGLSYGYTF. CDR3 DNA: TGTGCCAGCAGCATACCTACAGGGTTAAGCTATGGCTACACCTTC. Based on the CDR3 plus reference TRBV5-6 and TRBJ1-2, the full variable domain is DAGVTQSPTHLIKTRGQQVTLRCSPKSGHDTVSWYQQALGQGPQFIFQYYEEEERQRGNFPDRFSGHQFPNYSSELNVNALLLGDSALYLCASSIPTGLSYGYTFGSGTRLTVV.